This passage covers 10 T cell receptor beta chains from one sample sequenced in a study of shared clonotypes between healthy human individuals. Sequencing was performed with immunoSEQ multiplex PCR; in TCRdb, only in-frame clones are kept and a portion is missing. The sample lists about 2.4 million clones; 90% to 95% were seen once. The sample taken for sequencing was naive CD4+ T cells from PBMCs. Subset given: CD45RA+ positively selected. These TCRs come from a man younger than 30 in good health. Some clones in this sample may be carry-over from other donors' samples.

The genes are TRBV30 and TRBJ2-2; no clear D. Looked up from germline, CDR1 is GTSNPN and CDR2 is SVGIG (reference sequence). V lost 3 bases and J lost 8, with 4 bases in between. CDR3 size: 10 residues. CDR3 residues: CAWRGGELFF. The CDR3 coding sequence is TGTGCCTGGAGGGGAGGGGAGCTGTTTTTT.

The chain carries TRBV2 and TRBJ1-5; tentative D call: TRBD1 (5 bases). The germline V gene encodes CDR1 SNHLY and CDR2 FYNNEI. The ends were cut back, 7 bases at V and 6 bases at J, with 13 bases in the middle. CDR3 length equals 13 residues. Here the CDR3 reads CASNGHGSQPQHF. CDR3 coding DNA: TGTGCCAGCAACGGACATGGTTCTCAGCCCCAGCATTTT.

The CDR3 nucleotides read TGTGCCAGCAGTGAATCCCTAATACCAGATACGCAGTATTTT. It codes for CASSESLIPDTQYF. The gene calls are TRBV6-1 and TRBJ2-3; D is unclear. The germline CDR1 and CDR2 sequences are MNHNS and SASEGT. The V and J ends lost 2 bases and 4 bases respectively, with 10 bases between them. The CDR3 consists of 14 residues.

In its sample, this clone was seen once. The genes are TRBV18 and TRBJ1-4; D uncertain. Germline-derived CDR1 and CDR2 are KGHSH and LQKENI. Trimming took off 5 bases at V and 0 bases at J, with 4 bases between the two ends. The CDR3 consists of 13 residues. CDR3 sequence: CASSSTTNEKLFF. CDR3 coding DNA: TGTGCCAGCTCATCCACAACTAATGAAAAACTGTTTTTT.

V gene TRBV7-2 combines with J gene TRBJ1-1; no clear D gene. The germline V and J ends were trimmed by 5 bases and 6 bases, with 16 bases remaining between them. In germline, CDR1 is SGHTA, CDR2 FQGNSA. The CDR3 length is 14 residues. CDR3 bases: TGTGCCAGCAGCGCAAGCCCGGGTGGCCCTGAAGCTTTCTTT. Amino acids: CASSASPGGPEAFF.

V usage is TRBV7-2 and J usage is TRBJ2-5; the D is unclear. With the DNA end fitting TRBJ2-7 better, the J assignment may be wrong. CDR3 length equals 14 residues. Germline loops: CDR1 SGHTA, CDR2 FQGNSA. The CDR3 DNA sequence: TGTGCCAGCAGCTTAGGCGGTCCTCCGTACGAGCAGTACTTC. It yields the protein CASSLGGPPYEQYF.

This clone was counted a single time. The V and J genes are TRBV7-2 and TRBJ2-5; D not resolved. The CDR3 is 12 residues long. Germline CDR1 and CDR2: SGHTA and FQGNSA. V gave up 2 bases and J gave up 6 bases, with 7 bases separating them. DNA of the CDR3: TGTGCCAGCAGCTTATACGGGCAGACCCAGTACTTC. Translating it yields CASSLYGQTQYF.

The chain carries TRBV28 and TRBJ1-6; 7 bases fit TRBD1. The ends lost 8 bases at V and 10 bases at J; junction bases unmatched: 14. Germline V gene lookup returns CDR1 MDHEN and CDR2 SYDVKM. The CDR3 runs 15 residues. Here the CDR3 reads CASGTRGYGLSPLHF. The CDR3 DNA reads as TGTGCCAGCGGAACCAGGGGGTACGGCCTGTCACCCCTCCACTTT.

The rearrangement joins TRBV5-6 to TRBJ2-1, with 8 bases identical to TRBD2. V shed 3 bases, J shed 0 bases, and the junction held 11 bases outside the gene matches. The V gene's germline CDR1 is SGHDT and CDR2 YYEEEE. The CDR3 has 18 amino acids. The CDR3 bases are TGTGCCAGCAGCTCCCCCGAGAGCGGGAGAGACTCCTACAATGAGCAGTTCTTC. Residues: CASSSPESGRDSYNEQFF.

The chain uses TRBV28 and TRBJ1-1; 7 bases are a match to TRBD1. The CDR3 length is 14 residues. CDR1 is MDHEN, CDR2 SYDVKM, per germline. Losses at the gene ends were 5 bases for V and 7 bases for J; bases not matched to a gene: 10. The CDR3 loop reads CASSRAGTAIEAFF. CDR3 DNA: TGTGCCAGCAGTCGGGCCGGGACAGCCATTGAAGCTTTCTTT.